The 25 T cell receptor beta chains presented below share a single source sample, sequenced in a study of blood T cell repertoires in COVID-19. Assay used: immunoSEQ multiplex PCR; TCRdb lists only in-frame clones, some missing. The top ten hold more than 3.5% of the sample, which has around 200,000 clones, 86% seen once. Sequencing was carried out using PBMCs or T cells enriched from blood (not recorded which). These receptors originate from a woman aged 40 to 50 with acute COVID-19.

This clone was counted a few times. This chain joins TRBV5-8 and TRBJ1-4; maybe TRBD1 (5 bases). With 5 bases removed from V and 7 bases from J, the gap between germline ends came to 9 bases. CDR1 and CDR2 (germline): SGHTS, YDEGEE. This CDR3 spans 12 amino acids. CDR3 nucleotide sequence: TGTGCCAGCAGAGTCGGGGGTGAAAAACTGTTTTTT. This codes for CASRVGGEKLFF.

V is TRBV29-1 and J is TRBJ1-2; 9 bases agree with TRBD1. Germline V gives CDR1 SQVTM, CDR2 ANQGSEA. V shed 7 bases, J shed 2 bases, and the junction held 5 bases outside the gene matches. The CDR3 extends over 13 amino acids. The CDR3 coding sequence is TGCAGCGGGGGACAGGGTCTCAACTATGGCTACACCTTC. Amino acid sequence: CSGGQGLNYGYTF.

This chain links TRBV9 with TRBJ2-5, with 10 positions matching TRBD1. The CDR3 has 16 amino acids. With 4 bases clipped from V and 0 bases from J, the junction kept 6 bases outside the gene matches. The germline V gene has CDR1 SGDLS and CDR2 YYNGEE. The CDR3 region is CASSTRTGGDQETQYF. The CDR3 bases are TGTGCCAGCAGCACCCGGACAGGGGGAGACCAAGAGACCCAGTACTTC.

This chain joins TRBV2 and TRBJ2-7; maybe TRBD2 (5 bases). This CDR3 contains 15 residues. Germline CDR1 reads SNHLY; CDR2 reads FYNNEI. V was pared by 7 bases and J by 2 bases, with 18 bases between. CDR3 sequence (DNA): TGTGCCAGCACCGGTTCCGAGGGCCCTACCTACGAGCAGTACTTC. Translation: CASTGSEGPTYEQYF.

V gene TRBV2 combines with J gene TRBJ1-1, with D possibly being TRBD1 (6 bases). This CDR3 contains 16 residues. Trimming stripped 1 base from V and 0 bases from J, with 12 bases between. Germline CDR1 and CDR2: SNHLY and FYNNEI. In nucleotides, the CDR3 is TGTGCCAGCAGTGAAGAGAACAGGGTACTGAACACTGAAGCTTTCTTT. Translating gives CASSEENRVLNTEAFF.

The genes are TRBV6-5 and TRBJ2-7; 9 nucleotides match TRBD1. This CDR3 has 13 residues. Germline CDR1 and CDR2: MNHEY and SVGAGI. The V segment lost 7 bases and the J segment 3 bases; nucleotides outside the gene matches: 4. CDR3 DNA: TGTGCCAGCAACCACAGGGGGCTCTACGAGCAGTACTTC. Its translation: CASNHRGLYEQYF.

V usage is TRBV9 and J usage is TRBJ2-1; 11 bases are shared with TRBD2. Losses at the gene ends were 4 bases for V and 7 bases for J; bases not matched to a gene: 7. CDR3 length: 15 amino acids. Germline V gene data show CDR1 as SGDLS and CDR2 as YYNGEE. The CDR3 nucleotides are TGTGCCAGCAGCCCCTTAGCGGGGGGGCGGAATGAGCAGTTCTTC. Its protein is CASSPLAGGRNEQFF.

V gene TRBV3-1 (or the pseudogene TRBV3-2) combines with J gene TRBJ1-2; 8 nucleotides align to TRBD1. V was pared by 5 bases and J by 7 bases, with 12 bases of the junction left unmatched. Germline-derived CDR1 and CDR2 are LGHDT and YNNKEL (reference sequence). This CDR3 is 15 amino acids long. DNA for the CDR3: TGTGCCAGCAGCGGAGAGGTCCAGGGGGCTGGTGGCTACACCTTC. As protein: CASSGEVQGAGGYTF.

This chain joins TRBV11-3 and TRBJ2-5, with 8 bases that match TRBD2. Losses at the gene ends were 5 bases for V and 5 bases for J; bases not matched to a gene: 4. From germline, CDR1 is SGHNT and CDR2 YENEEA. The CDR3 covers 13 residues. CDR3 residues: CASSRSGEETQYF. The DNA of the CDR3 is TGTGCCAGCAGCCGTAGCGGGGAGGAGACCCAGTACTTC.

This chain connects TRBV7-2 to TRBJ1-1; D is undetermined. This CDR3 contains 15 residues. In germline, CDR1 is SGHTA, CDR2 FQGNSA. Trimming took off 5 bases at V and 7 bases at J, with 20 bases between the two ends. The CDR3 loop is CASSRLVAGSVEAFF. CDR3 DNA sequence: TGTGCCAGCAGCCGCCTGGTGGCGGGGTCGGTTGAAGCTTTCTTT.

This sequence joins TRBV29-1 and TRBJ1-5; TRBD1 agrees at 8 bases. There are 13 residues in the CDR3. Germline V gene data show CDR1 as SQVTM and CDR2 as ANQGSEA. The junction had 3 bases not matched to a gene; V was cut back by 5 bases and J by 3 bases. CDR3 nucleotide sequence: TGCAGCGTTCGACAGGGGCTCAATCAGCCCCAGCATTTT. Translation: CSVRQGLNQPQHF.

CDR3 in amino acids: CASSLWQNTEAFF. The CDR3 DNA is TGCGCCAGCAGCTTGTGGCAGAACACTGAAGCTTTCTTT. V and J are TRBV5-1 and TRBJ1-1; D remains unclear. Germline V lookup: CDR1 SGHRS, CDR2 YFSETQ. The CDR3 consists of 13 residues. The V gene lost 1 base and the J gene lost 1 base, with 5 bases spanning the gap.

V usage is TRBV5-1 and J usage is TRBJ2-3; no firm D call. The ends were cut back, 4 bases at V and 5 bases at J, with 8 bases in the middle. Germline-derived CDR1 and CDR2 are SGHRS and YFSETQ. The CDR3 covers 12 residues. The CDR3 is CASSRLGDTQYF. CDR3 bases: TGCGCCAGCAGCCGCCTAGGAGATACGCAGTATTTT.

Here the CDR3 DNA reads TGTGCCAGCAGCTTAAGTGAGAGTTCACCCCTCCACTTT. This translates into CASSLSESSPLHF. The chain is built from TRBV7-6 and TRBJ1-6; D is uncertain. Trimming took 2 bases from V and 9 from J, leaving 8 bases between them. Germline CDR1 reads SGHVS; CDR2 reads FNYEAQ. This CDR3 region has 13 residues.

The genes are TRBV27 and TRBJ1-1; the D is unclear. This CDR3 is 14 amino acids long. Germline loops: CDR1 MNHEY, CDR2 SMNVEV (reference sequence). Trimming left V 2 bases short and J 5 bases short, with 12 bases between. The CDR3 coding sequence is TGTGCCAGCAGTTTAGGTCCTGAGCGTACTGAAGCTTTCTTT. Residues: CASSLGPERTEAFF.

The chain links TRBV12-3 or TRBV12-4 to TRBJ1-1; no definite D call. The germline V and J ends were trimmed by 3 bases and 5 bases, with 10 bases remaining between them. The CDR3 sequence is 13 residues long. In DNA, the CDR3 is TGTGCCAGCAGTTTTTCGGTCGGTACTGAAGCTTTCTTT. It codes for CASSFSVGTEAFF.

CDR3 amino acids: CASSPRGSGNYGYTF. The DNA of the CDR3 is TGTGCCAGCAGCCCCAGGGGCTCGGGTAACTATGGCTACACCTTC. The J gene is TRBJ1-2, the V gene TRBV9, with D possibly being TRBD1 (6 bases). Germline values: CDR1 SGDLS, CDR2 YYNGEE. With 4 bases removed from V and 1 base from J, the gap between germline ends came to 14 bases. This CDR3 has 15 residues.

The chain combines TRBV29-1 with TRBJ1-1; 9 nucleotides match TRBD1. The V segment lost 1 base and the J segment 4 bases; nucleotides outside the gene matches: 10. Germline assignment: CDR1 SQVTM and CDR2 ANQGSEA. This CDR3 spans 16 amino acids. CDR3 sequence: CSVEGSQGAVGTEAFF. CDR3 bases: TGCAGCGTTGAAGGTTCACAGGGGGCGGTTGGCACTGAAGCTTTCTTT.

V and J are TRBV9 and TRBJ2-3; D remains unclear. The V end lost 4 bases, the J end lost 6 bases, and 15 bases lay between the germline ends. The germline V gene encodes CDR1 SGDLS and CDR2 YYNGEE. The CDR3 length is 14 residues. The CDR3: CASSTRLGSDTQYF. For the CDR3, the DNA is TGTGCCAGCAGCACCCGGCTCGGGTCTGATACGCAGTATTTT.

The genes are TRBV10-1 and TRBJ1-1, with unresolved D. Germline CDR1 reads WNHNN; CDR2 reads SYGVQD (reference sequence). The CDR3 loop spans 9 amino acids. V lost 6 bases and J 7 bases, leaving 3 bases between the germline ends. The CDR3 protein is CASSIEAFF. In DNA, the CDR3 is TGCGCCAGCAGCATTGAAGCTTTCTTT.

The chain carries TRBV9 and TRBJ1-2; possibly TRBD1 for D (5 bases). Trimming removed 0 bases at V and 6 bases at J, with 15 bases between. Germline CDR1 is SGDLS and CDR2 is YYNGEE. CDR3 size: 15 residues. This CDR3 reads CASSVGPQGEDGYTF. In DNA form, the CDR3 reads TGTGCCAGCAGCGTAGGCCCCCAAGGGGAAGATGGCTACACCTTC.

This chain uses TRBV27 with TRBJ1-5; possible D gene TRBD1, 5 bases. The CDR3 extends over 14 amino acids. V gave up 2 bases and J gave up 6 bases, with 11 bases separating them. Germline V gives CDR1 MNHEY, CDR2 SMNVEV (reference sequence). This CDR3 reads CASSLIQGSQPQHF. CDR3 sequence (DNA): TGTGCCAGCAGTTTAATCCAGGGAAGTCAGCCCCAGCATTTT.

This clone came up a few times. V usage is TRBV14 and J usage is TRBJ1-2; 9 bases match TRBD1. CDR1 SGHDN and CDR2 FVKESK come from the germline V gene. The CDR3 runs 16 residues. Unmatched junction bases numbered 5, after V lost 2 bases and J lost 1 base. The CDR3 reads CASSQTLGQGNYGYTF. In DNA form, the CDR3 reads TGTGCCAGCAGCCAAACCTTGGGACAGGGTAACTATGGCTACACCTTC.

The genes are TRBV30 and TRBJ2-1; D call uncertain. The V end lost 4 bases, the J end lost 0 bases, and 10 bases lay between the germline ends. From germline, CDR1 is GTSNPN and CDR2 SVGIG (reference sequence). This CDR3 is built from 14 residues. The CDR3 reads CAWKDRSSYNEQFF. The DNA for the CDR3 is TGTGCCTGGAAAGACCGGAGCTCCTACAATGAGCAGTTCTTC.

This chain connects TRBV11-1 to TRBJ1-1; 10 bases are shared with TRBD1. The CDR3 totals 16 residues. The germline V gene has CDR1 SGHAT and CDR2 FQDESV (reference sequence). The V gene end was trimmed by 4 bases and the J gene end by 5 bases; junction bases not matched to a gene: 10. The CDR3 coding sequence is TGTGCCAGCAGCTCCCCCTGGGACAGGGGAGAGACTGAAGCTTTCTTT. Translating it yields CASSSPWDRGETEAFF.